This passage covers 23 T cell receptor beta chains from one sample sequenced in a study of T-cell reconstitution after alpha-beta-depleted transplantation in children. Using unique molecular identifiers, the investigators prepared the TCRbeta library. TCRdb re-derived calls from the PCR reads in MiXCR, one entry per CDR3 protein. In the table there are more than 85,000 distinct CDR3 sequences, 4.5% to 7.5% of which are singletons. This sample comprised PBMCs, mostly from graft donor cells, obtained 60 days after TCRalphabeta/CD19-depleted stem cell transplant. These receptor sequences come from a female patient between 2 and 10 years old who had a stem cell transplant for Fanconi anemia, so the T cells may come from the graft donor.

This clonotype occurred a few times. The CDR3 DNA follows: TGTGCCAGCAGCAGAGAAATGGGACTAGCGGTCCAGAGCTCCTACAATGAGCAGTTCTTC. Translated: CASSREMGLAVQSSYNEQFF. V and J are TRBV3-1 and TRBJ2-1; 11 nucleotides agree with TRBD2. There are 20 residues in the CDR3. Germline lookup yields CDR1 LGHDT and CDR2 YNNKEL (reference sequence). With V trimmed by 5 bases and J by 0 bases, 15 bases remained unmatched.

As DNA, the CDR3 is TGTGCCAGCAGCTTAGACCGAACAGGGAACCAGCCCCAGCATTTT. Amino acids: CASSLDRTGNQPQHF. The chain joins TRBV7-9 to TRBJ1-5, with D perhaps matching TRBD1 (6 bases). Germline-derived CDR1 and CDR2 are SEHNR and FQNEAQ (reference sequence). The CDR3 has 15 residues. Between the trimmed V and J ends, which lost 1 base and 7 bases, there was a span of 14 bases.

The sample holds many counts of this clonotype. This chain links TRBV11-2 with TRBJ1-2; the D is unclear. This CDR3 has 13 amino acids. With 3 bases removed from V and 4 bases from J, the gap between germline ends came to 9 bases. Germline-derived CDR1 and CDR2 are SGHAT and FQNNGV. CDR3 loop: CASSFTSVYGYTF. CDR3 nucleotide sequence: TGTGCCAGCAGCTTTACCTCAGTCTATGGCTACACCTTC. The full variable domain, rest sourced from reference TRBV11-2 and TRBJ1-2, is EAGVAQSPRYKIIEKRQSVAFWCNPISGHATLYWYQQILGQGPKLLIQFQNNGVVDDSQLPKDRFSAERLKGVDSTLKIQPAKLEDSAVYLCASSFTSVYGYTFGSGTRLTVV.

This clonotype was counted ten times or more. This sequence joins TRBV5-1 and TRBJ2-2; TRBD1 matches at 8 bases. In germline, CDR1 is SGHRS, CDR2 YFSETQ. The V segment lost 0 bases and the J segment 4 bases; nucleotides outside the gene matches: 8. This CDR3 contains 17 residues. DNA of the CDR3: TGCGCCAGCAGCTTGGATACCGGACAGGGCGCCACCGGGGAGCTGTTTTTT. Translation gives CASSLDTGQGATGELFF.

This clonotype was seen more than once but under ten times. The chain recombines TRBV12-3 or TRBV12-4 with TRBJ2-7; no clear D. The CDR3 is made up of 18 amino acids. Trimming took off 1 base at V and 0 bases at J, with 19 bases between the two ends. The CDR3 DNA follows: TGTGCCAGCAGTTTAGGTTATGGCAGCGTGGATTTCTCCTACGAGCAGTACTTC. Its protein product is CASSLGYGSVDFSYEQYF.

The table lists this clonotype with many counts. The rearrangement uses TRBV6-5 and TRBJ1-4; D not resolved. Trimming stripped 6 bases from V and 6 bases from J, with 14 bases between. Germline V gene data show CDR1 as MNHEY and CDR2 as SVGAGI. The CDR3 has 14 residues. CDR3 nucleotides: TGTGCCAGCAGAACGGGGTTGGGTGATGAAAAACTGTTTTTT. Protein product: CASRTGLGDEKLFF.

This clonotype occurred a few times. The CDR3 sequence is CASSQFPGLPYEQYF. The CDR3 nucleotides read TGTGCCAGCAGCCAATTCCCGGGACTTCCCTACGAGCAGTACTTC. The chain recombines TRBV4-2 with TRBJ2-7; a possible D gene is TRBD2 (6 bases). The V end was cut by 2 bases, the J end by 2 bases, with 13 bases between. The CDR3 is made up of 15 amino acids. Germline lookup yields CDR1 LGHNA and CDR2 YNFKEQ.

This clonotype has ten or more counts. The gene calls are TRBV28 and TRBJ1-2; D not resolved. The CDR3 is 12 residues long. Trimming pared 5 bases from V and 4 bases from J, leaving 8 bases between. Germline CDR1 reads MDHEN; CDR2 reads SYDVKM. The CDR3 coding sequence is TGTGCCAGCAGTACCGGGCCCTATGGCTACACCTTC. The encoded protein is CASSTGPYGYTF.

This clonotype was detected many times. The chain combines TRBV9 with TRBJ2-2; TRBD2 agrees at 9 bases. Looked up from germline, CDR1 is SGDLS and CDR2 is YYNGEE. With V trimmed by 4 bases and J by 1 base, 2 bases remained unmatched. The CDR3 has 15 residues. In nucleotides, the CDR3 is TGTGCCAGCAGCATACTAGCGGGGAACACCGGGGAGCTGTTTTTT. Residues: CASSILAGNTGELFF.

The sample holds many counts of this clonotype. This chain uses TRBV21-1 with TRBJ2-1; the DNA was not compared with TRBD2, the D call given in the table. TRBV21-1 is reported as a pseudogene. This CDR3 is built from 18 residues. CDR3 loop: CASSKGEGGTISYNEQFF. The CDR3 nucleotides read TGTGCCAGCAGCAAAGGGGAGGGAGGCACTATCTCCTACAATGAGCAGTTCTTC.

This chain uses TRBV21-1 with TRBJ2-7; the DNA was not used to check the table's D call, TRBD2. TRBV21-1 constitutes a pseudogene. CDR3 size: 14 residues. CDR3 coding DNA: TGTGCCAGCAGCAAAGCTAGCGGGAGCTACGAGCAGTACTTC. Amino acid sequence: CASSKASGSYEQYF.

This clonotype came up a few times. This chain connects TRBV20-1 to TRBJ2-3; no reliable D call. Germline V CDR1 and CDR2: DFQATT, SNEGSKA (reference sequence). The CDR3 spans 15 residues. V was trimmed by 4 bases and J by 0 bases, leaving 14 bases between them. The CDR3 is CSATGYALSTDTQYF. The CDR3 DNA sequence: TGCAGTGCTACTGGGTATGCACTTAGCACAGATACGCAGTATTTT.

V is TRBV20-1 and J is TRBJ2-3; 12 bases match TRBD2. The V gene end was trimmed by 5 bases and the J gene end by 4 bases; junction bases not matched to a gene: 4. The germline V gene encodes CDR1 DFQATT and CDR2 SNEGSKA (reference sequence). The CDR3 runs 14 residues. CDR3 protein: CSAWGLAGSDTQYF. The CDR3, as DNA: TGCAGTGCTTGGGGACTAGCGGGCTCAGATACGCAGTATTTT.

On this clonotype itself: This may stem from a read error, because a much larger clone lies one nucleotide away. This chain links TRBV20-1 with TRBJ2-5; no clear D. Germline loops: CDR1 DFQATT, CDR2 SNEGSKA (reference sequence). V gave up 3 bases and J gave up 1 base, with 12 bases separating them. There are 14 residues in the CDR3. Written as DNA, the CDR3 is TGCAGTGCTAGCCGCTTCAGGTTCCAAGAGACCCAGTACTTC. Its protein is CSASRFRFQETQYF.

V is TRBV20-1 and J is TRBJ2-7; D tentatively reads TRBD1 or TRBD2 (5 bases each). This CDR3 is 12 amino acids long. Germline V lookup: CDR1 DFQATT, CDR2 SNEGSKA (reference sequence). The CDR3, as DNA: TGCTGTGGTGGCCAGGGAGCCTACGAGCAGTACTTC. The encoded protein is CCGGQGAYEQYF.

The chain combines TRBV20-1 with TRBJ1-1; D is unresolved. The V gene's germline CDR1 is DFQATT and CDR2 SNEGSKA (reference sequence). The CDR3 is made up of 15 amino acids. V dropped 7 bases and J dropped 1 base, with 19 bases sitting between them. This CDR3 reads CSEAGRPGRNTEAFF. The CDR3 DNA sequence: TGCAGTGAGGCAGGCAGACCGGGGAGGAACACTGAAGCTTTCTTT.

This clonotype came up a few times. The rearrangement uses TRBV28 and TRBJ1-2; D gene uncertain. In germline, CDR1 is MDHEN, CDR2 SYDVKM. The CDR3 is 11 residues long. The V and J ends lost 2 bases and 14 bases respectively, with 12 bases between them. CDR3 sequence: CASSLGGAPTF. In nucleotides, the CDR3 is TGTGCCAGCAGTTTAGGAGGAGCTCCTACCTTC.

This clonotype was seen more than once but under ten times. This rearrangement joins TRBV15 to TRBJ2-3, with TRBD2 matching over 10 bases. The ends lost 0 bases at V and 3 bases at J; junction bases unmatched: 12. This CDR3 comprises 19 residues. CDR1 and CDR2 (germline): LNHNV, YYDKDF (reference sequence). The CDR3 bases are TGTGCCACCAGCAGAGAACCAGCGGGAGGGCCGAGGTCGACAGATACGCAGTATTTT. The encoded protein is CATSREPAGGPRSTDTQYF.

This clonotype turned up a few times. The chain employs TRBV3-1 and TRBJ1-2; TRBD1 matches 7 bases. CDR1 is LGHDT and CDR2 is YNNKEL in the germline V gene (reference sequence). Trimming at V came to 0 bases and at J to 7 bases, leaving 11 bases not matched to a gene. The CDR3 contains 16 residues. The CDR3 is CASSQDFVTGKGGYTF. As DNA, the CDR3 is TGTGCCAGCAGCCAAGATTTTGTGACAGGGAAAGGTGGCTACACCTTC.

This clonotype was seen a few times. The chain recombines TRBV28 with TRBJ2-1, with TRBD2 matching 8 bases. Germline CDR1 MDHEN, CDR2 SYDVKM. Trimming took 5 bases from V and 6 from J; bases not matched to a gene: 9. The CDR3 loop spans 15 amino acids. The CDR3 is CASSPGLVKTNEQFF. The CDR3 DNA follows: TGTGCCAGCAGTCCGGGACTAGTAAAGACCAATGAGCAGTTCTTC.

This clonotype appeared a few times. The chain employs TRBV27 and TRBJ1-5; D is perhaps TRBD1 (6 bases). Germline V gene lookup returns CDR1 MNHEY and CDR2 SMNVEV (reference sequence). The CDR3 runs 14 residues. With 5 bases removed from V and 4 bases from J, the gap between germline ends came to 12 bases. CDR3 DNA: TGTGCCAGCAGTGCACTGGACAGTAATCAGCCCCAGCATTTT. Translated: CASSALDSNQPQHF.

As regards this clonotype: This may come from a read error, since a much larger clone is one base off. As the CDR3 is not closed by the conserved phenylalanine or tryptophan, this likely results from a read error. The CDR3 DNA follows: TGTGCCACCAGCACCCACCAGCGGGAGGGCCTGTACAATGAGCAGTTCTTA. It codes for CATSTHQREGLYNEQFL. The chain carries TRBV15 and TRBJ2-1; 10 positions match TRBD2. Germline-derived CDR1 and CDR2 are LNHNV and YYDKDF (reference sequence). Trimming cost V 4 bases and J 4 bases; bases outside gene matches: 10. The CDR3 runs to 17 residues.

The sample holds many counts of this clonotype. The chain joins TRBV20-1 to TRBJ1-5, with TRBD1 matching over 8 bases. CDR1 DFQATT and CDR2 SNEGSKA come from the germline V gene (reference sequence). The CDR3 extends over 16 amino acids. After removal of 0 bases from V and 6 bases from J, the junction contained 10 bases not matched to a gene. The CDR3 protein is CSARDPWTGTGQPQHF. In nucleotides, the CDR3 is TGCAGTGCTAGAGATCCGTGGACAGGGACAGGTCAGCCCCAGCATTTT.